The 15 T cell receptor beta chains given below trace back to one sample, sequenced in a study of T cell changes during pregnancy in multiple sclerosis. Sequencing was performed with immunoSEQ multiplex PCR; in TCRdb, only in-frame clones are kept and a portion is missing. This sample carries some 100,000 clones, 90% to 95% of them seen once, and the ten largest clones take around 0.96%. Here the sequenced sample was peripheral blood, taken before pregnancy. These TCRs come from a female donor with multiple sclerosis, enrolled in a pregnancy study.

This clone was seen just once. The chain uses TRBV14 and TRBJ1-5; TRBD1 matches 7 bases. This CDR3 region has 16 residues. Germline-derived CDR1 and CDR2 are SGHDN and FVKESK. The trim removed 1 base at V and 3 bases at J, leaving 6 bases unmatched. The CDR3 reads CASSQARDSLNQPQHF. The CDR3 nucleotides read TGTGCCAGCAGCCAAGCCCGGGACAGCCTCAATCAGCCCCAGCATTTT. Complete variable domain (other parts from reference TRBV14 and TRBJ1-5): EAGVTQFPSHSVIEKGQTVTLRCDPISGHDNLYWYRRVMGKEIKFLLHFVKESKQDESGMPNNRFLAERTGGTYSTLKVQPAELEDSGVYFCASSQARDSLNQPQHFGDGTRLSIL.

The V call is TRBV27, the J call TRBJ1-2, with 8 bases aligning to TRBD1. The CDR3 covers 16 residues. V shed 5 bases, J shed 4 bases, and the junction held 12 bases outside the gene matches. Germline values: CDR1 MNHEY, CDR2 SMNVEV (reference sequence). For the CDR3, the DNA is TGTGCCAGCAGTCCCAATGTGGCGACAGGGGTCTATGGCTACACCTTC. Protein: CASSPNVATGVYGYTF.

The chain is built from TRBV7-2 and TRBJ2-7, with D perhaps TRBD2 (5 bases). Germline V gene sequence: CDR1 SGHTA, CDR2 FQGNSA. Trimming stripped 6 bases from V and 4 bases from J, with 10 bases between. The CDR3 has 12 amino acids. The CDR3 bases are TGTGCCAGCAGTCTCACTAGATACGAGCAGTACTTC. It yields the protein CASSLTRYEQYF.

The V gene is TRBV10-3, the J gene TRBJ2-5; 7 bases fit TRBD1. V dropped 6 bases and J dropped 2; count of bases not matched to a gene: 3. This CDR3 region has 13 residues. From germline, CDR1 is ENHRY and CDR2 SYGVKD. CDR3 sequence (DNA): TGTGCCATCAGGTTACAGGGGCAAGAGACCCAGTACTTC. Its protein is CAIRLQGQETQYF.

The V and J genes are TRBV7-9 and TRBJ1-1, with D perhaps matching TRBD1 (5 bases). V was cut by 6 bases and J by 2 bases, with 19 bases left in between. The V gene's germline CDR1 is SEHNR and CDR2 FQNEAQ (reference sequence). This CDR3 region has 16 residues. The CDR3 coding sequence is TGTGCCAGCAGTAACAGCCTGGGACTTTCAAACACTGAAGCTTTCTTT. Translating it yields CASSNSLGLSNTEAFF.

The chain joins TRBV27 to TRBJ1-1; 10 nucleotides align to TRBD1. V trimming: 5 bases; J trimming: 4 bases; junction bases outside the gene matches: 7. This CDR3 region has 15 residues. From germline, CDR1 is MNHEY and CDR2 SMNVEV (reference sequence). In DNA form, the CDR3 reads TGTGCCAGCAGTCCGAGACAGGGGGCGACCACTGAAGCTTTCTTT. It translates to CASSPRQGATTEAFF.

This chain links TRBV7-9 with TRBJ2-1; 9 bases are a match to TRBD1. This CDR3 contains 16 residues. Germline V gene data show CDR1 as SEHNR and CDR2 as FQNEAQ (reference sequence). V dropped 0 bases and J dropped 7; count of bases not matched to a gene: 7. This CDR3 is CASSLAVGQGGNEQFF. The DNA for the CDR3 is TGTGCCAGCAGCTTAGCGGTGGGACAGGGTGGGAATGAGCAGTTCTTC.

The chain links TRBV4-1 to TRBJ2-3; D may be TRBD1 (6 bases). The CDR3 consists of 16 residues. The V end lost 2 bases, the J end lost 0 bases, and 12 bases lay between the germline ends. CDR1 is MGHRA, CDR2 YSYEKL, per germline. As DNA, the CDR3 is TGCGCCAGCAGCCAACCCCACAGGGTGAGCACAGATACGCAGTATTTT. Its protein is CASSQPHRVSTDTQYF.

This chain connects TRBV19 to TRBJ1-5; D is uncertain. With 3 bases removed from V and 9 bases from J, the gap between germline ends came to 24 bases. Germline CDR1 LNHDA, CDR2 SQIVND (reference sequence). CDR3 length: 17 residues. Here the CDR3 reads CASSIRPGNPEIRPQHF. CDR3 DNA sequence: TGTGCCAGTAGTATTAGGCCGGGAAACCCTGAAATCAGGCCCCAGCATTTT.

The V gene is TRBV4-1, the J gene TRBJ2-3, with 8 bases lining up with TRBD2. The CDR3 covers 15 residues. Germline CDR1 MGHRA, CDR2 YSYEKL. The J segment lost 3 bases and the V segment lost 1 base, leaving 3 bases of the junction unmatched. The CDR3 here is CASSQVGLGTDTQYF. DNA for the CDR3: TGCGCCAGCAGCCAAGTGGGACTAGGGACAGATACGCAGTATTTT.

The chain joins TRBV27 to TRBJ2-7; 14 nucleotides align to TRBD2. J was trimmed by 3 bases and V by 7 bases; bases with no gene match: 5. Looked up from germline, CDR1 is MNHEY and CDR2 is SMNVEV (reference sequence). The CDR3 is 15 amino acids. The CDR3 loop reads CASKLGLAGVYEQYF. As DNA, the CDR3 is TGTGCCAGCAAACTGGGACTAGCGGGAGTCTACGAGCAGTACTTC.

The J gene is TRBJ2-1, the V gene TRBV4-1; the D gene is possibly TRBD2 (6 bases). Per the germline V gene, CDR1 is MGHRA and CDR2 is YSYEKL. CDR3 length equals 15 residues. The V end was cut by 0 bases, the J end by 3 bases, with 9 bases between. This CDR3 is CASSQDPGVYNEQFF. CDR3 in DNA: TGCGCCAGCAGCCAAGATCCGGGGGTCTACAATGAGCAGTTCTTC.

The gene calls are TRBV19 and TRBJ2-7, with TRBD1 as a possible D gene (6 bases). CDR3 length equals 16 residues. Trimming removed 2 bases from V and 2 bases from J, with 16 bases in between. In germline, CDR1 is LNHDA, CDR2 SQIVND (reference sequence). CDR3 nucleotides: TGTGCCAGTAGTATAAGTCAGGGGCCGCGCACCTACGAGCAGTACTTC. Amino acids: CASSISQGPRTYEQYF.

This clone has only one observation. V and J are TRBV7-2 and TRBJ2-1; 11 bases agree with TRBD2. V was pared by 5 bases and J by 1 base, with 4 bases of the junction left unmatched. Germline CDR1 is SGHTA and CDR2 is FQGNSA. This CDR3 region has 16 residues. The CDR3 coding sequence is TGTGCCAGCAGCCACGGGACTAGCGGTTCCTACAATGAGCAGTTCTTC. This codes for CASSHGTSGSYNEQFF.

The chain couples TRBV19 to TRBJ1-3; TRBD1 aligns across 7 bases. Looked up from germline, CDR1 is LNHDA and CDR2 is SQIVND (reference sequence). Trimming removed 11 bases from V and 8 bases from J; junction bases left unmatched: 9. This CDR3 contains 12 residues. CDR3 bases: TGTGCCTCAAAGACAGGGTTGGACACCATATATTTT. Residues: CASKTGLDTIYF.